This T cell receptor beta chain emerged from a study of cytomegalovirus exposure and HLA in healthy donors. Findings and caveats of the study: V segments that were indistinguishable, TRBV6-2 and TRBV6-3 among them, were omitted from analysis.

Amplification used 60 Vbeta primers and 13 Jbeta primers. TCRdb's copy holds only in-frame clones and misses some; the assay was immunoSEQ multiplex PCR. In the table there are around 120,000 clones, about 60% of which are singletons. Comments on this clone: Antigen unknown.

Germline V gene sequence: CDR1 MNHEY, CDR2 SMNVEV (reference sequence). This CDR3 has 19 amino acids. V gave up 4 bases and J gave up 6 bases; unmatched junction bases: 24. The chain carries TRBV27 and TRBJ2-7, with 7 bases matching TRBD2. Sequencing was carried out using PBMCs. The TCR was taken from a man aged 35-49 years in good health and CMV-seropositive. Written as DNA, the CDR3 is TGTGCCAGCAGTTGGACCCGACTACTAGCGCGGGACGGACATTCCGAGCAGTACTTC. Translating gives CASSWTRLLARDGHSEQYF.